These 8 T cell receptor beta chains originate from one sample sequenced in a study of graft-versus-host responses after intestinal transplantation. Assay used: immunoSEQ multiplex PCR; TCRdb lists only in-frame clones, some missing. The sample gives several thousand clones, approximately 75% of which show up once; approximately 40% is in the top ten. This specimen consisted of PBMCs, obtained 510 to 550 days after intestinal transplant. These TCRs come from a human patient who received an intestinal transplant, so some T cells may come from the graft donor.

This clone was picked up a small number of times. The chain joins TRBV7-4 to TRBJ1-3, with D tentatively TRBD1 (5 bases). The germline CDR1 and CDR2 sequences are SGHVT and SQSDAQ. V was pared by 4 bases and J by 4 bases, with 11 bases between. CDR3 size: 14 residues. CDR3 nucleotide sequence: TGTGCCAGCAGCTCCTGGGGCACGGGAAACACCATATATTTT. Amino acid sequence: CASSSWGTGNTIYF. Variable domain in full (rest from reference TRBV7-4 and TRBJ1-3): GAGVSQSPRYKVAKRGRDVALRCDSISGHVTLYWYRQTLGQGSEVLTYSQSDAQRDKSGRPSGRFSAERPERSVSTLKIQRTEQGDSAVYLCASSSWGTGNTIYFGEGSWLTVV.

By proportion, this clone is large. Other nucleotide sequences from this sample produce the same CDR3. This chain connects TRBV6-4 to TRBJ2-2; D is ambiguous. CDR3 length equals 14 residues. The germline V and J ends were trimmed by 4 bases and 3 bases, with 9 bases remaining between them. Per the germline V gene, CDR1 is MRHNA and CDR2 is SNTAGT. CDR3 in amino acids: CASSAKGHTGELFF. DNA for the CDR3: TGTGCCAGCAGTGCAAAGGGCCACACCGGGGAGCTGTTTTTT.

The chain joins TRBV25-1 to TRBJ2-5; no definite D call. V was cut by 4 bases and J by 5 bases, with 11 bases left in between. From germline, CDR1 is MGHDK and CDR2 SYGVNS. CDR3 length equals 13 residues. CDR3 DNA sequence: TGTGCCAGCAGTGTCAGGTTATATGAGACCCAGTACTTC. Protein: CASSVRLYETQYF.

The chain employs TRBV5-5 and TRBJ2-7; TRBD1 aligns across 8 bases. This CDR3 comprises 14 residues. Unmatched junction bases numbered 6, after V lost 2 bases and J lost 5 bases. Germline loops: CDR1 SGHKS, CDR2 YYEKEE (reference sequence). The CDR3 loop reads CASSFRRQGHEQYF. The DNA of the CDR3 is TGTGCCAGCAGCTTCCGCCGACAGGGGCACGAGCAGTACTTC.

V is TRBV6-6 and J is TRBJ1-1; no reliable D call. Trimming removed 6 bases at V and 4 bases at J, with 18 bases between. CDR1 is MNHNY and CDR2 is SVGAGI in the germline V gene (reference sequence). CDR3 length equals 15 residues. For the CDR3, the DNA is TGTGCCAGCAGGCCCGCGGGTGACTGGGGCACTGAAGCTTTCTTT. It is translated as CASRPAGDWGTEAFF.

The chain links TRBV5-6 to TRBJ1-4; D is perhaps TRBD1 (5 bases). Germline-derived CDR1 and CDR2 are SGHDT and YYEEEE. The V end lost 4 bases, the J end lost 4 bases, and 26 bases lay between the germline ends. The CDR3 spans 19 residues. CDR3 in amino acids: CASSRGYYLGSPYNEKLFF. DNA of the CDR3: TGTGCCAGCAGCCGGGGGTACTATCTCGGGAGCCCCTATAATGAAAAACTGTTTTTT.

A word on this clone: One end of the junction is discordant with germline, which a read error may explain. The chain combines TRBV27 with TRBJ1-3; 7 nucleotides agree with TRBD1. Germline V gene sequence: CDR1 MNHEY, CDR2 SMNVEV (reference sequence). This CDR3 comprises 15 residues. CDR3 bases: TGTGCCAGCAGTTTATCGTGGCGGACAGGAAACACCATACATTTT. This gives the protein CASSLSWRTGNTIHF.

This sequence joins TRBV10-3 and TRBJ2-3, with D perhaps matching TRBD2 (5 bases). Trimming removed 0 bases from V and 5 bases from J, with 18 bases in between. Germline CDR1 is ENHRY and CDR2 is SYGVKD. CDR3 length equals 17 residues. CDR3 amino acids: CAISESPDGSAGDTQYF. The DNA of the CDR3 is TGTGCCATCAGTGAGTCCCCGGACGGTTCCGCGGGAGATACGCAGTATTTT.